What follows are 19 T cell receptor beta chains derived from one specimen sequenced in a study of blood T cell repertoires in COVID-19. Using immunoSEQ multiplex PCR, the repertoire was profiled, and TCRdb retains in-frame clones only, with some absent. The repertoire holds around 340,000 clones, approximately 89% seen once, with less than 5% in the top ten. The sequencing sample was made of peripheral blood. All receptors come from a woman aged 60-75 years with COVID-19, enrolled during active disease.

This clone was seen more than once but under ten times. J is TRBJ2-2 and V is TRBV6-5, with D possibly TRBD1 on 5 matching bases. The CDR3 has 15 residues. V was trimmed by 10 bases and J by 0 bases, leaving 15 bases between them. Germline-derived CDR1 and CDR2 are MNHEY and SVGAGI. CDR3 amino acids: CATPRGRANTGELFF. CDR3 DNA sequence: TGTGCCACCCCTCGTGGCAGGGCGAACACCGGGGAGCTGTTTTTT.

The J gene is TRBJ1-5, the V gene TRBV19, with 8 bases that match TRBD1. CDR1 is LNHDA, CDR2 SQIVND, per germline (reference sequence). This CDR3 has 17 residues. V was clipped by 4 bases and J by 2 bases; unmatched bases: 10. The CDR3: CASSSTNRGGRNQPQHF. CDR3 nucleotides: TGTGCCAGTAGTAGCACCAACAGGGGGGGTCGCAATCAGCCCCAGCATTTT.

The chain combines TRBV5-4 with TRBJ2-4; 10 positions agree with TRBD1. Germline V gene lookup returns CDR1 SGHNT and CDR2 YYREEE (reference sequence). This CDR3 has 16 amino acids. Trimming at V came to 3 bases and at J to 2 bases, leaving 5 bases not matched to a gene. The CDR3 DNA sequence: TGTGCCAGCAGCTCTCGACAGGGGGCTTCCAAAAACATTCAGTACTTC. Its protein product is CASSSRQGASKNIQYF.

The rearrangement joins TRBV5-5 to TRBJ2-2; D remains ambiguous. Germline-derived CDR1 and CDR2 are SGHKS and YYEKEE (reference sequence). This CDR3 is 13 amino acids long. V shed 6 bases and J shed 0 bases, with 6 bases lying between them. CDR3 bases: TGTGCCAGCATGGCAGCGAACACCGGGGAGCTGTTTTTT. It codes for CASMAANTGELFF.

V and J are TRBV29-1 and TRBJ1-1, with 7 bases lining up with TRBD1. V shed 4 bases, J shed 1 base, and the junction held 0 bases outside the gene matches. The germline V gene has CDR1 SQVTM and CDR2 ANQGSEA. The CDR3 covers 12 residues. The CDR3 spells CSVGTGNTEAFF. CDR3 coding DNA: TGCAGCGTTGGGACAGGGAACACTGAAGCTTTCTTT.

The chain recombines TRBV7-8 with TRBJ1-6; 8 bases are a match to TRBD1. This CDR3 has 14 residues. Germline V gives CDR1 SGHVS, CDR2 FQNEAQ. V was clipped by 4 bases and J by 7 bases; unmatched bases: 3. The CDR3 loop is CASSSTGENSPLHF. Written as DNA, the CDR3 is TGTGCCAGCAGCTCGACAGGGGAGAATTCACCCCTCCACTTT.

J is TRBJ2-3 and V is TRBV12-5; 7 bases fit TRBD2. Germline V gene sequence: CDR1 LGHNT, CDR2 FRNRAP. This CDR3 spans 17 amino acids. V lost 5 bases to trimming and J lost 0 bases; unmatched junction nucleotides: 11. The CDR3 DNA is TGTGCTAGTGGTATTGGGGGGGGTGGGTCTAGCACAGATACGCAGTATTTT. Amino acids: CASGIGGGGSSTDTQYF.

CDR3 in amino acids: CASSDIGSRAVGNEQFF. The CDR3 DNA is TGTGCCAGTAGTGACATTGGGTCCAGGGCGGTGGGGAATGAGCAGTTCTTC. The chain carries TRBV19 and TRBJ2-1; a possible D gene is TRBD1 (5 bases). This CDR3 is built from 17 residues. V was clipped by 5 bases and J by 7 bases, with 24 bases between them. Germline values: CDR1 LNHDA, CDR2 SQIVND (reference sequence). The full variable domain, with the rest looked up from reference TRBV19 and TRBJ2-1, is DGGITQSPKYLFRKEGQNVTLSCEQNLNHDAMYWYRQDPGQGLRLIYYSQIVNDFQKGDIAEGYSVSREKKESFPLTVTSAQKNPTAFYLCASSDIGSRAVGNEQFFGPGTRLTVL.

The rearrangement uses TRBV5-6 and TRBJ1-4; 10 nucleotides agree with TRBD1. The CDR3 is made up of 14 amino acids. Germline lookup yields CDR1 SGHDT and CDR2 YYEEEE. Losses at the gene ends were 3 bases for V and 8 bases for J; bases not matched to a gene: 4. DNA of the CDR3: TGTGCCAGCAGCTGGGACAGGGGAGGGGAAAAACTGTTTTTT. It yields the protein CASSWDRGGEKLFF. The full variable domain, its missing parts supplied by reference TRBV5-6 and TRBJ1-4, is DAGVTQSPTHLIKTRGQQVTLRCSPKSGHDTVSWYQQALGQGPQFIFQYYEEEERQRGNFPDRFSGHQFPNYSSELNVNALLLGDSALYLCASSWDRGGEKLFFGSGTQLSVL.

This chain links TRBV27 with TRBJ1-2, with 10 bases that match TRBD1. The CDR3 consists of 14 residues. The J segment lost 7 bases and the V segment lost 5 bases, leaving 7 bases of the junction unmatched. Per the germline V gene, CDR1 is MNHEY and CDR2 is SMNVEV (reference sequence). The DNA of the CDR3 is TGTGCCAGCAGTAATCGACAGGGGGCGGCTGGCTACACCTTC. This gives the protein CASSNRQGAAGYTF.

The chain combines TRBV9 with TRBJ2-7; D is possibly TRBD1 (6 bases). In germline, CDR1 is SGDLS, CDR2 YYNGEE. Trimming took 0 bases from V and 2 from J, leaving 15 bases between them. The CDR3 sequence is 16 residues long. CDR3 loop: CASSVAVRGKPYEQYF. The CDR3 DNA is TGTGCCAGCAGCGTAGCGGTCAGGGGAAAACCCTACGAGCAGTACTTC.

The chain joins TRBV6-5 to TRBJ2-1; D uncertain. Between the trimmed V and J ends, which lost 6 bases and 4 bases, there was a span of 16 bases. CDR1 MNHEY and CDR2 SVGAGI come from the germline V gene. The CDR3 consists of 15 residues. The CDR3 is CASRPSVGAYNEQFF. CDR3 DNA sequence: TGTGCCAGCAGACCCAGTGTGGGCGCTTACAATGAGCAGTTCTTC.

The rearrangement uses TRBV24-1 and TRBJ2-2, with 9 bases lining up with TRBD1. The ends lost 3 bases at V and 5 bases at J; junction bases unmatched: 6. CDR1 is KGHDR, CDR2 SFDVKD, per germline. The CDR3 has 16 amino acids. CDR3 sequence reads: CATSDQQGAGTGELFF. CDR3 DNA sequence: TGTGCCACCAGTGATCAACAGGGGGCGGGTACCGGGGAGCTGTTTTTT.

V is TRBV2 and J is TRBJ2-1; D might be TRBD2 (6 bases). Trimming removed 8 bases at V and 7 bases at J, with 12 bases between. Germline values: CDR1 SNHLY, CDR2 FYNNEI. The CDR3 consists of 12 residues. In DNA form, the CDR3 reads TGTGCCAGCGGGGGACTGCGGAATGAGCAGTTCTTC. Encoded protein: CASGGLRNEQFF.

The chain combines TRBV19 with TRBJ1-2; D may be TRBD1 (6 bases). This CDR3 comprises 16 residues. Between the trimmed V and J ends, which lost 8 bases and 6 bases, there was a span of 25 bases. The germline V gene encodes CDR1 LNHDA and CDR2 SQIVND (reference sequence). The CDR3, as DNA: TGTGCCAGTCAGTCGAGGGGTCCAGGGGTGGCTCATGGCTACACCTTC. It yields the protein CASQSRGPGVAHGYTF.

The CDR3 spells CASSTGTGEKGQYF. CDR3 bases: TGTGCCAGTAGTACCGGGACAGGGGAGAAAGGGCAGTACTTC. V usage is TRBV19 and J usage is TRBJ2-7; 10 positions match TRBD1. V lost 4 bases, J lost 9 bases, and 9 bases stayed unmatched. The CDR3 is 14 residues long. The germline V gene encodes CDR1 LNHDA and CDR2 SQIVND (reference sequence).

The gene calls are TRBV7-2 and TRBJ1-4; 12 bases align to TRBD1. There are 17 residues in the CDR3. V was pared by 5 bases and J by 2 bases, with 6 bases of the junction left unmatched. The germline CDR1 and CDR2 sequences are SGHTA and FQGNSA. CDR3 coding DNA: TGTGCCAGCAGCCAGGGGGGACAGGGGGCTACTAATGAAAAACTGTTTTTT. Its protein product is CASSQGGQGATNEKLFF.

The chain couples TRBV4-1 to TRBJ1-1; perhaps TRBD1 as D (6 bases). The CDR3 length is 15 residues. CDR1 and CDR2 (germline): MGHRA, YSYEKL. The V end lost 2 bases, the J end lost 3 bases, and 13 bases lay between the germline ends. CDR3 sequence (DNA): TGCGCCAGCAGCCAAAAGGGGGGGCAGGACACTGAAGCTTTCTTT. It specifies CASSQKGGQDTEAFF.

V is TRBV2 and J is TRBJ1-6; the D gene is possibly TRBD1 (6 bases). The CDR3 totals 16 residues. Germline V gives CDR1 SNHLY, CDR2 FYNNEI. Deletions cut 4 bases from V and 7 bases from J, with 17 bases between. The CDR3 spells CASSVRSTGSNSPLHF. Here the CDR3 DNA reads TGTGCCAGCAGTGTTAGGTCTACAGGGAGCAATTCACCCCTCCACTTT.